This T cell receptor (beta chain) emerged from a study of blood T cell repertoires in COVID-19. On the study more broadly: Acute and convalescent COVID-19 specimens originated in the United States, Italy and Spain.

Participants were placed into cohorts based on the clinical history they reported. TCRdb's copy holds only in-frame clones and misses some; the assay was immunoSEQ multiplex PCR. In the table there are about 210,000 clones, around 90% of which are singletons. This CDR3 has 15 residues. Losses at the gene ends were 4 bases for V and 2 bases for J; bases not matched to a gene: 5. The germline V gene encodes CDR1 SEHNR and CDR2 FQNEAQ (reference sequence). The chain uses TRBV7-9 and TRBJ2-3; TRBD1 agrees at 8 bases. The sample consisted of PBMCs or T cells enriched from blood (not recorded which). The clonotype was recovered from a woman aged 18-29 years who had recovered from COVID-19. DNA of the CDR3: TGTGCCAGCAGCTCCGGACAGGGCCTCACAGATACGCAGTATTTT. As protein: CASSSGQGLTDTQYF.